The 27 T cell receptor beta chains listed next were all sequenced from one sample in a study of glioma-infiltrating T cells. The iRepertoire nested amplicon-rescue multiplex PCR amplified TCR alpha and beta CDR3s from RNA. TCRdb used MiXCR to reprocess the multiplex PCR reads, holding one entry per CDR3 protein. The sample contains around 100,000 distinct CDR3 sequences, around 28% of which appear only once. Sequenced material: glioma tissue, nonneoplastic brain tissue, or PBMCs (not recorded which). The receptors come from a human donor with low-grade glioma or glioblastoma, undergoing nonglioma brain surgery, or in good health (not recorded which).

This clonotype came up many times. CDR3 sequence (DNA): TGTGCCAGCAGCTTATTCTCAGGGGATGGCTACACCTTC. This gives the protein CASSLFSGDGYTF. The genes are TRBV7-9 and TRBJ1-2; tentatively, D is TRBD1 (6 bases). The CDR3 runs to 13 residues. Per the germline V gene, CDR1 is SEHNR and CDR2 is FQNEAQ (reference sequence). V lost 2 bases and J lost 6, with 10 bases in between.

The rearrangement joins TRBV7-2 to TRBJ2-7; TRBD2 matches 9 bases. With V trimmed by 5 bases and J by 6 bases, 11 bases remained unmatched. CDR1 is SGHTA, CDR2 FQGNSA, per germline. CDR3 length equals 15 residues. The CDR3 sequence: CASSMTGTSSAEQYF. CDR3 DNA: TGTGCCAGCAGCATGACCGGGACTAGCTCTGCCGAGCAGTACTTC. Complete variable domain (other parts from reference TRBV7-2 and TRBJ2-7): GAGVSQSPSNKVTEKGKDVELRCDPISGHTALYWYRQSLGQGLEFLIYFQGNSAPDKSGLPSDRFSAERTGGSVSTLTIQRTQQEDSAVYLCASSMTGTSSAEQYFGPGTRLTVT.

This chain joins TRBV28 and TRBJ2-3; D is perhaps TRBD2 (5 bases). CDR3 length equals 14 residues. Germline loops: CDR1 MDHEN, CDR2 SYDVKM. V lost 6 bases and J lost 1, with 11 bases in between. This CDR3 reads CASRRGPGTDTQYF. CDR3 bases: TGTGCCAGCAGACGAGGGCCCGGCACAGATACGCAGTATTTT.

The rearrangement links TRBV18 to TRBJ2-4; 7 bases fit TRBD1. CDR1 is KGHSH, CDR2 LQKENI, per germline. After removal of 3 bases from V and 8 bases from J, the junction contained 7 bases not matched to a gene. The CDR3 is 14 residues long. The CDR3: CASSPRQGIDIQYF. CDR3 coding DNA: TGTGCCAGCTCACCCCGACAGGGTATCGACATTCAGTACTTC.

The table lists this clonotype with many counts. The chain couples TRBV28 to TRBJ2-4; 8 bases are shared with TRBD1. Germline loops: CDR1 MDHEN, CDR2 SYDVKM. The J segment lost 2 bases and the V segment lost 2 bases, leaving 2 bases of the junction unmatched. The CDR3 totals 15 residues. The CDR3 protein is CASSLAGGTKNIQYF. Written as DNA, the CDR3 is TGTGCCAGCAGTTTAGCAGGGGGCACCAAAAACATTCAGTACTTC.

The table lists this clonotype with a count of one. The chain links TRBV20-1 to TRBJ2-7; TRBD2 agrees at 7 bases. CDR3 size: 15 residues. J lost 2 bases, V lost 0 bases, and 7 bases had no gene match. Germline V CDR1 and CDR2: DFQATT, SNEGSKA (reference sequence). CDR3 region: CSARDILGTTYEQYF. The CDR3 DNA is TGCAGTGCTAGAGATATTCTCGGGACTACCTACGAGCAGTACTTC.

As regards this clonotype: Possible read error: a much larger clone is one base away. The J gene is TRBJ2-3, the V gene TRBV18; D uncertain. Germline V lookup: CDR1 KGHSH, CDR2 LQKENI. CDR3 length equals 12 residues. The CDR3: CACSPTRDTQYF. In DNA, the CDR3 is TGTGCCTGCTCACCAACCAGGGATACGCAGTATTTT.

There are many counts of this clonotype. The rearrangement uses TRBV2 and TRBJ1-1; tentatively, D is TRBD1 (5 bases). V was trimmed by 5 bases and J by 3 bases, leaving 16 bases between them. The CDR3 is 15 residues long. In germline, CDR1 is SNHLY, CDR2 FYNNEI. CDR3 DNA sequence: TGTGCCAGCAGTACCCAAGGGGTTACCGACACTGAAGCTTTCTTT. Its protein product is CASSTQGVTDTEAFF. Combining the CDR3 with reference TRBV2 and TRBJ1-1 gives the whole variable domain EPEVTQTPSHQVTQMGQEVILRCVPISNHLYFYWYRQILGQKVEFLVSFYNNEISEKSEIFDDQFSVERPDGSNFTLKIRSTKLEDSAMYFCASSTQGVTDTEAFFGQGTRLTVV.

The table lists this clonotype with many counts. The chain uses TRBV27 and TRBJ2-1; 14 nucleotides agree with TRBD2. With 7 bases clipped from V and 4 bases from J, the junction kept 3 bases outside the gene matches. The CDR3 length is 15 residues. CDR1 and CDR2 from the germline V gene are MNHEY and SMNVEV (reference sequence). Written as DNA, the CDR3 is TGTGCCAGCAAGGGACTAGCGGGGGCATACAATGAGCAGTTCTTC. Protein sequence: CASKGLAGAYNEQFF.

The gene calls are TRBV5-1 and TRBJ1-1; no clear D gene. Germline CDR1 and CDR2: SGHRS and YFSETQ. V was shortened by 6 bases and J by 6 bases, with 18 bases between the two germline ends. The CDR3 covers 14 residues. The CDR3 reads CASKLAIQASEAFF. The CDR3 region has the DNA TGCGCCAGCAAGCTCGCAATTCAGGCATCTGAAGCTTTCTTT.

The V call is TRBV19, the J call TRBJ2-1; the D gene is possibly TRBD2 (6 bases). This CDR3 has 18 amino acids. With 4 bases removed from V and 5 bases from J, the gap between germline ends came to 24 bases. Germline V gives CDR1 LNHDA, CDR2 SQIVND (reference sequence). The CDR3 region is CASSNSRGWRGGDNEQFF. The CDR3 DNA follows: TGTGCCAGTAGTAATTCCCGCGGTTGGAGGGGTGGGGACAATGAGCAGTTCTTC. The full variable domain, rest sourced from reference TRBV19 and TRBJ2-1, is DGGITQSPKYLFRKEGQNVTLSCEQNLNHDAMYWYRQDPGQGLRLIYYSQIVNDFQKGDIAEGYSVSREKKESFPLTVTSAQKNPTAFYLCASSNSRGWRGGDNEQFFGPGTRLTVL.

Ten or more counts support this clonotype. In DNA, the CDR3 is TGTGCCAGCACCTACTCCTACGAGCAGTACTTC. The encoded protein is CASTYSYEQYF. The chain joins TRBV6-1 to TRBJ2-7; D gene uncertain. The length of the CDR3 is 11 residues. Trimming pared 7 bases from V and 0 bases from J, leaving 4 bases between. The germline gives CDR1 MNHNS, CDR2 SASEGT.

This clonotype was recorded many times. The chain joins TRBV28 to TRBJ1-2; 10 nucleotides match TRBD1. Germline V gene lookup returns CDR1 MDHEN and CDR2 SYDVKM. J gave up 2 bases and V 6 bases, and 0 bases lay outside the gene matches. This CDR3 spans 13 amino acids. For the CDR3, the DNA is TGTGCCAGCAGGACAGGGGGCAACTATGGCTACACCTTC. It translates to CASRTGGNYGYTF.

The table lists this clonotype with a count of one. V usage is TRBV7-2 and J usage is TRBJ2-3; no definite D call. Trimming took 5 bases from V and 5 from J, leaving 14 bases between them. This CDR3 is 14 amino acids long. CDR1 and CDR2 (germline): SGHTA, FQGNSA. The CDR3 region is CASSHLPSGDTQYF. CDR3 bases: TGTGCCAGCAGCCATCTCCCTAGTGGAGATACGCAGTATTTT.

This clonotype came up many times. The chain couples TRBV7-2 to TRBJ1-6; the D is unclear. V was pared by 1 base and J by 5 bases, with 12 bases between. The CDR3 has 16 residues. Looked up from germline, CDR1 is SGHTA and CDR2 is FQGNSA. As DNA, the CDR3 is TGTGCCAGCAGCTTAGTATTGGGAGGCCATAATTCACCCCTCCACTTT. This gives the protein CASSLVLGGHNSPLHF.

As regards this clonotype: A read error may explain this, as a much larger clone is one base away. The chain joins TRBV20-1 to TRBJ2-3, with TRBD1 as a possible D gene (6 bases). Looked up from germline, CDR1 is DFQATT and CDR2 is SNEGSKA (reference sequence). The CDR3 totals 12 residues. CDR3 in DNA: TGCAGTGAGTTCAGGGACACAGATAGGCAGTATTTT. This gives the protein CSEFRDTDRQYF.

This sequence joins TRBV29-1 and TRBJ2-3; no definite D call. V lost 3 bases, J lost 1 base, and 5 bases lay in between. Germline loops: CDR1 SQVTM, CDR2 ANQGSEA. CDR3 size: 12 residues. The CDR3 DNA is TGCAGCGTTGACACGGGCACAGATACGCAGTATTTT. Translated, it gives CSVDTGTDTQYF.

This clonotype was counted ten times or more. The chain couples TRBV7-2 to TRBJ2-5; no definite D call. This CDR3 is 13 amino acids long. Germline CDR1 and CDR2: SGHTA and FQGNSA. Trimming shortened V by 4 bases and J by 4 bases, and 10 bases separated the two germline ends. CDR3 residues: CASSWMMGETQYF. CDR3 sequence (DNA): TGTGCCAGCAGCTGGATGATGGGAGAGACCCAGTACTTC.

This clonotype showed up many times. The rearrangement joins TRBV6-1 to TRBJ2-5; no reliable D call. Per the germline V gene, CDR1 is MNHNS and CDR2 is SASEGT. The CDR3 runs to 13 residues. Trimming cost V 6 bases and J 0 bases, with 8 bases left between them. CDR3 coding DNA: TGTGCCAGCAGCTCCGACTACCAAGAGACCCAGTACTTC. Amino acid sequence: CASSSDYQETQYF.

This chain joins TRBV4-1 and TRBJ1-6, with TRBD1 matching 8 bases. The CDR3 totals 14 residues. The germline CDR1 and CDR2 sequences are MGHRA and YSYEKL. The V segment lost 5 bases and the J segment 10 bases; nucleotides outside the gene matches: 7. The CDR3 spells CASSKQGERSPLHF. The CDR3, as DNA: TGCGCCAGCAGCAAACAGGGGGAACGATCACCCCTCCACTTT.

Worth noting for this clonotype: Possible read error: a much larger clone is one base away. The chain joins TRBV3-1 to TRBJ1-5; D is ambiguous. CDR3 length: 12 amino acids. Germline assignment: CDR1 LGHDT and CDR2 YNNKEL (reference sequence). The CDR3 spells CASSKEGQPQHF. The CDR3 DNA is TGTGCCAGCAGCAAAGAGGGTCAGCCCCAGCATTTT.

This clonotype was seen at least ten times. This chain connects TRBV7-2 to TRBJ2-3; 9 bases agree with TRBD2. The CDR3 runs to 15 residues. Trimming removed 1 base from V and 5 bases from J; junction bases left unmatched: 4. Germline CDR1 is SGHTA and CDR2 is FQGNSA. The CDR3 here is CASSLGTSGRDTQYF. The DNA for the CDR3 is TGTGCCAGCAGCTTAGGAACTAGCGGGCGAGATACGCAGTATTTT.

This clonotype was detected only a few times. The chain employs TRBV29-1 and TRBJ1-2; unclear D gene. Between the trimmed V and J ends, which lost 7 bases and 3 bases, there was a span of 12 bases. CDR1 is SQVTM and CDR2 is ANQGSEA in the germline V gene. CDR3 size: 12 residues. The CDR3 DNA follows: TGCAGCGCGGGAATACCGGACTATGGCTACACCTTC. Its translation: CSAGIPDYGYTF.

The chain couples TRBV6-4 to TRBJ2-7, with 8 bases fitting TRBD1. This CDR3 has 21 amino acids. Per the germline V gene, CDR1 is MRHNA and CDR2 is SNTAGT. The ends lost 7 bases at V and 3 bases at J; junction bases unmatched: 29. The CDR3 region has the DNA TGTGCCAGCACCTTCTCCAAGCCCCACACCCGAACAGGGGGTCCTAACTACGAGCAGTACTTC. Protein sequence: CASTFSKPHTRTGGPNYEQYF.

This clonotype has a count of ten or more. The chain couples TRBV20-1 to TRBJ2-1; D is possibly TRBD1 (5 bases). Trimming removed 6 bases at V and 1 base at J, with 16 bases between. CDR1 is DFQATT, CDR2 SNEGSKA, per germline (reference sequence). There are 15 residues in the CDR3. CDR3 DNA sequence: TGCAGTGCCTTCAGGACACCCCGATCCTACAATGAGCAGTTCTTC. Its protein is CSAFRTPRSYNEQFF.

Regarding this clonotype: A read error may explain this, as a much larger clone is one base away. The genes are TRBV7-9 and TRBJ2-3; no reliable D call. V lost 3 bases, J lost 3 bases, and 10 bases lay in between. From germline, CDR1 is SEHNR and CDR2 FQNEAQ (reference sequence). The CDR3 is 14 residues long. For the CDR3, the DNA is TGTGCCAGCAGCTTTGGTCAGTGGACAGATACGCAGTATTTT. This translates into CASSFGQWTDTQYF.

This clonotype was observed at least ten times. The CDR3 spells CASSHGTSGLNEQYF. For the CDR3, the DNA is TGCGCCAGCAGCCACGGGACTAGCGGATTAAACGAGCAGTACTTC. The chain employs TRBV4-3 and TRBJ2-7, with 11 bases aligning to TRBD2. V lost 3 bases and J lost 5; bases outside the gene matches: 6. This CDR3 is 15 amino acids long. The germline gives CDR1 LGHNA, CDR2 YSLEER.